Listed below are T cell receptor beta chains from one sample, sequenced in a study of blood T cell repertoires in COVID-19. Measured with immunoSEQ multiplex PCR; TCRdb has only the in-frame clones, and not every one. The table includes over 100,000 clones, over 60% detected once. The sample consisted of peripheral blood. The receptor source for this set is a woman in her 70s with acute or convalescent COVID-19. The CDR3 runs from the conserved cysteine through the conserved F or W. The D gene is left open where the match is weak. The size field is filled for only some rows; it gives once, few, many or a size class.

DNA	CDR3	D	V	J	size
TGTGCCAGCTCACTGACAGGGGGACTTCAGCCCCAGCATTTT	CASSLTGGLQPQHF	TRBD1	TRBV18	TRBJ1-5	.
TGTGCCTGGAGTGTGGGACAGGGTAACGAGCAGTACTTC	CAWSVGQGNEQYF	TRBD1	TRBV30	TRBJ2-7	.
TGTGCCAGCAGTTTAAATATCGGGGGGCTGAGCTCTGGAAACACCATATATTTT	CASSLNIGGLSSGNTIYF	.	TRBV27	TRBJ1-3	.
TGTGCCAGCAGCGGTTCCCCGGGGACTAGCGGGAGCTTTTTCTCAGATACGCAGTATTTT	CASSGSPGTSGSFFSDTQYF	TRBD2	TRBV9	TRBJ2-3	.
TGTGCCAGCAGCCATGGACAGACCAACATGAACACTGAAGCTTTCTTT	CASSHGQTNMNTEAFF	.	TRBV6-2/TRBV6-3	TRBJ1-1	.
TGTGCCATCAGTGAGTCGACTGGACAACGAGGAGAGACCCAGTACTTC	CAISESTGQRGETQYF	.	TRBV10-3	TRBJ2-5	.
TGTGCCAGCAGTTGGCGACAGAACACTGAAGCTTTCTTT	CASSWRQNTEAFF	.	TRBV12-3/TRBV12-4	TRBJ1-1	.
TGCGCCAGCAGCTTGTCAGGGTACGGGGCCAACGTCCTGACTTTC	CASSLSGYGANVLTF	.	TRBV5-1	TRBJ2-6	.
TGTGCCAGCAGTTTAGCCCGGACAGGGGCCACCGGGGAGCTGTTTTTT	CASSLARTGATGELFF	TRBD1	TRBV27	TRBJ2-2	.
TGTGCCAGCAGTGAAGACAGGGACACTGAAGCTTTCTTT	CASSEDRDTEAFF	.	TRBV6-1	TRBJ1-1	.
TGTGCCAGCAGCTTAGTAGGTAGCGGGGGGGCTGGCACAGATACGCAGTATTTT	CASSLVGSGGAGTDTQYF	TRBD2	TRBV7-2	TRBJ2-3	few
TGTGCCAGCAGTTTTGAGGGAGAAGCTTTCTTT	CASSFEGEAFF	.	TRBV12-3/TRBV12-4	TRBJ1-1	few
TGTGCCAGCAGTGCCCGGACAGGGAGTTGGAACACTGAAGCTTTCTTT	CASSARTGSWNTEAFF	TRBD1	TRBV6-1	TRBJ1-1	.
TGTGCCAGCAGTTTATTGGGGGGATCAACCGGGGAGCTGTTTTTT	CASSLLGGSTGELFF	.	TRBV27	TRBJ2-2	.
TGTGCCAGCAGCCCCAGCGGGATGGGCACAGATACGCAGTATTTT	CASSPSGMGTDTQYF	TRBD2	TRBV7-8	TRBJ2-3	.
TGTGCCACCAGTGATTCGACCACGGGCTCCTACAATGAGCAGTTCTTC	CATSDSTTGSYNEQFF	.	TRBV24-1	TRBJ2-1	.
TGCGCCAGCAGCCAAGAAAGGGGGACATTTTCACCCCTCCACTTT	CASSQERGTFSPLHF	.	TRBV4-3	TRBJ1-6	.
TGTGCCAGCAGTGGGGTCCCTAGCGGGAGTGCTATCAATGAGCAGTTCTTC	CASSGVPSGSAINEQFF	TRBD2	TRBV25-1	TRBJ2-1	.
TGTGCCAGCAGCTTAGGTCAGGGGTCGGGCAATCAGCCCCAGCATTTT	CASSLGQGSGNQPQHF	.	TRBV7-8	TRBJ1-5	.
TGTGCCATCAGTGAGCGGGACTCTGGAAACACCATATATTTT	CAISERDSGNTIYF	.	TRBV10-3	TRBJ1-3	once
TGTGCCAGTAGTCCGGAGGACAGGGGGAATCAGCCCCAGCATTTT	CASSPEDRGNQPQHF	TRBD1	TRBV19	TRBJ1-5	.
TGTGCCAGCAGCTTAGACAGCGGGGGTTACAATGAGCAGTTCTTC	CASSLDSGGYNEQFF	TRBD2	TRBV7-2	TRBJ2-1	.
TGTGCCAGCACCCCCCCCGAAGAGACCCAGTACTTC	CASTPPEETQYF	.	TRBV7-3	TRBJ2-5	few
TGTGCCAGTCAGGGATTGGGCACTGAAGCTTTCTTT	CASQGLGTEAFF	.	TRBV6-5	TRBJ1-1	.
TGCGCCAGCAGCCCCATGAGAGCGGGGGGGAACACCGGGGAGCTGTTTTTT	CASSPMRAGGNTGELFF	TRBD2	TRBV4-3	TRBJ2-2	.
TGTGCCAGCTCACCTCAGGTACTAGCGGGATCCGGCGAGCAGTACTTC	CASSPQVLAGSGEQYF	TRBD2	TRBV18	TRBJ2-7	few
TGTGCCAGTAGTATAGGGACAGGGATGGGCCAGCCCCAGCATTTT	CASSIGTGMGQPQHF	TRBD1	TRBV19	TRBJ1-5	.
TGTGCCAGTAGTATCTGGGCGGGTACTGAAGCTTTCTTT	CASSIWAGTEAFF	.	TRBV19	TRBJ1-1	.
TGTGCCAGCAGGCGGGAGGGCCCCTACAATGAGCAGTTCTTC	CASRREGPYNEQFF	TRBD2	TRBV2	TRBJ2-1	.
TGTGCCAGCACCCCCCGGACAGCAACTAATGAAAAACTGTTTTTT	CASTPRTATNEKLFF	.	TRBV2	TRBJ1-4	.
TGTGCCAGTAGTACGCTCGGGGGGAGCTCTGGAAACACCATATATTTT	CASSTLGGSSGNTIYF	.	TRBV19	TRBJ1-3	.
TGCGCCAGCAGCTTACTGACAGGGGCTAGATACGAGCAGTACTTC	CASSLLTGARYEQYF	TRBD1	TRBV5-1	TRBJ2-7	.
TGTGCCAGCAGCCTTGCGGAGACCCAGTACTTC	CASSLAETQYF	.	TRBV14	TRBJ2-5	.
TGCAGCGTAAAACAGGGGACGGACTATGGCTACACCTTC	CSVKQGTDYGYTF	TRBD1	TRBV29-1	TRBJ1-2	.
TGTGCCAGCAGTAAACGGTTGAACACTGAAGCTTTCTTT	CASSKRLNTEAFF	.	TRBV27	TRBJ1-1	few
TGTGCCAGCAGCTTGGGGGGCCAGTGGAAGTATGGCTACACCTTC	CASSLGGQWKYGYTF	.	TRBV5-4	TRBJ1-2	.